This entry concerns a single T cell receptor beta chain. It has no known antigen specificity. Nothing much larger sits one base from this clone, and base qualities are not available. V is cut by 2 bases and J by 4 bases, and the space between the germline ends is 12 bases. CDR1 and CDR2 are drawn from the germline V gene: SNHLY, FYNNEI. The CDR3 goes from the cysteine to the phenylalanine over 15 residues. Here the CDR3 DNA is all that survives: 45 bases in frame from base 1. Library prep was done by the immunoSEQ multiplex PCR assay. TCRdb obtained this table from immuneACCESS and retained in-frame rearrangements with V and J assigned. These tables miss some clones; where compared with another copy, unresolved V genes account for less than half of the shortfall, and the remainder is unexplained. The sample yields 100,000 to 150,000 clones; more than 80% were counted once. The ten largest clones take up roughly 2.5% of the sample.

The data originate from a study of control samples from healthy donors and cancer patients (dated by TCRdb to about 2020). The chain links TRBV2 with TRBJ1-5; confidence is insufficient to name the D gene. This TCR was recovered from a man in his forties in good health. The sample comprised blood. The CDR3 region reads CASSESGQPNQPQHF. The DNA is TGTGCCAGCAGTGAAAGTGGCCAGCCAAATCAGCCCCAGCATTTT.